The 15 T cell receptor beta chains reported below all come from one sample, sequenced in a study of shared clonotypes between healthy human individuals (dated by TCRdb to about 2020). The library was made by the immunoSEQ multiplex PCR assay. TCRdb retrieved this table from immuneACCESS and kept in-frame rearrangements only. Not all clones are present; in checked studies, unresolved V genes account for under half, and no reason is known for the remainder. The sample table records some 2,500,000 clones; 93% of these occur just once. The biggest ten clones account for around 0.4% of the sample. The sequenced sample was naive CD4+ T cells from PBMCs. The sample's cell subset or site, from its label and the paper: CD45RA+ positively selected. The receptors stem from a man between 18 and 35 years old in good health. Some clones in this sample may be carry-over from other donors' samples.

This rearrangement joins TRBV21-1 to TRBJ1-4; the table gives TRBD1 as D, unverified against the DNA. TRBV21-1 is deemed a pseudogene. The CDR3 runs 16 residues. As DNA, the CDR3 is TGTGCCAGCAGCACTCCGCCGGGACAGGGGAATGAAAAACTGTTTTTT. This sequence encodes CASSTPPGQGNEKLFF.

The V call is TRBV2, the J call TRBJ2-1, with 9 bases lining up with TRBD2. The CDR3 consists of 15 residues. Germline V gives CDR1 SNHLY, CDR2 FYNNEI. V shed 8 bases, J shed 0 bases, and the junction held 5 bases outside the gene matches. CDR3 DNA: TGTGCCAGCGTTGGTAGCGGGAGCTCCTACAATGAGCAGTTCTTC. Translated, it gives CASVGSGSSYNEQFF. The whole variable domain, remainder taken from reference TRBV2 and TRBJ2-1, is EPEVTQTPSHQVTQMGQEVILRCVPISNHLYFYWYRQILGQKVEFLVSFYNNEISEKSEIFDDQFSVERPDGSNFTLKIRSTKLEDSAMYFCASVGSGSSYNEQFFGPGTRLTVL.

This chain links TRBV5-4 with TRBJ2-7, with D possibly called TRBD1 or TRBD2 (6 bases each). Germline values: CDR1 SGHNT, CDR2 YYREEE (reference sequence). This CDR3 region has 14 residues. Between the trimmed V and J ends, which lost 5 bases and 2 bases, there was a span of 14 bases. In DNA form, the CDR3 reads TGTGCCAGCAGTTTTAACAGGGAGGCCTACGAGCAGTACTTC. Translation gives CASSFNREAYEQYF.

The chain uses TRBV28 and TRBJ2-7; 11 bases are a match to TRBD2. Trimming removed 6 bases from V and 3 bases from J; junction bases left unmatched: 7. CDR1 MDHEN and CDR2 SYDVKM come from the germline V gene. The CDR3 is 15 amino acids. The CDR3 sequence: CASRPGLAGYYEQYF. The CDR3 DNA reads as TGTGCCAGCAGACCCGGACTAGCGGGCTACTACGAGCAGTACTTC.

The chain is built from TRBV6-6 and TRBJ2-7, with 7 bases lining up with TRBD2. Germline V CDR1 and CDR2: MNHNY, SVGAGI (reference sequence). V was pared by 6 bases and J by 0 bases, with 5 bases of the junction left unmatched. The CDR3 loop spans 14 amino acids. CDR3 residues: CASRPAGSSYEQYF. DNA of the CDR3: TGTGCCAGCAGGCCAGCGGGGAGCTCCTACGAGCAGTACTTC.

The chain carries TRBV4-2 and TRBJ2-3, with 13 nucleotides matching TRBD2. V lost 4 bases and J lost 4; bases outside the gene matches: 5. Germline V gene data show CDR1 as LGHNA and CDR2 as YNFKEQ. The CDR3 is 16 amino acids. The CDR3 reads CASSPRTSGRSDTQYF. CDR3 sequence (DNA): TGTGCCAGCAGCCCGAGGACTAGCGGGAGATCAGATACGCAGTATTTT.

The V call is TRBV5-1, the J call TRBJ2-3, with unresolved D. The V end lost 2 bases, the J end lost 7 bases, and 8 bases lay between the germline ends. Looked up from germline, CDR1 is SGHRS and CDR2 is YFSETQ. The CDR3 runs 12 residues. CDR3 nucleotides: TGCGCCAGCAGCTTCGATAGAAATACGCAGTATTTT. This gives the protein CASSFDRNTQYF.

The rearrangement joins TRBV6-4 to TRBJ2-6; 7 nucleotides align to TRBD1. Trimming took 5 bases from V and 4 from J; bases not matched to a gene: 8. Germline V gene sequence: CDR1 MRHNA, CDR2 SNTAGT. This CDR3 region has 16 residues. CDR3 DNA: TGTGCCAGCAGTAAAACAGGGGAATCCGGGGCCAACGTCCTGACTTTC. Residues: CASSKTGESGANVLTF.

The chain links TRBV28 to TRBJ2-2; 8 nucleotides line up with TRBD1. This CDR3 spans 15 amino acids. V was pared by 5 bases and J by 4 bases, with 6 bases of the junction left unmatched. Germline assignment: CDR1 MDHEN and CDR2 SYDVKM. CDR3 sequence: CASSTGTGITGELFF. Here the CDR3 DNA reads TGTGCCAGCAGTACCGGGACAGGCATCACCGGGGAGCTGTTTTTT.

The chain joins TRBV2 to TRBJ1-2; perhaps TRBD1 as D (6 bases). CDR3 length: 13 residues. Germline V gene lookup returns CDR1 SNHLY and CDR2 FYNNEI. V lost 4 bases and J lost 2, with 8 bases in between. For the CDR3, the DNA is TGTGCCAGCAGTGGGACAGAGAACTATGGCTACACCTTC. Translated, it gives CASSGTENYGYTF.

This clone was detected once. The chain carries TRBV7-8 and TRBJ2-1, with 11 bases aligning to TRBD2. CDR3 length: 17 residues. Trimming at V came to 6 bases and at J to 3 bases, leaving 10 bases not matched to a gene. Per germline, CDR1 SGHVS and CDR2 FQNEAQ. DNA of the CDR3: TGTGCCAGCAGTCTCCTGGGGACTAGCGGACTCTACAATGAGCAGTTCTTC. It translates to CASSLLGTSGLYNEQFF.

V usage is TRBV6-5 and J usage is TRBJ2-5; 7 bases line up with TRBD1. The J segment lost 1 base and the V segment lost 6 bases, leaving 5 bases of the junction unmatched. The germline CDR1 and CDR2 sequences are MNHEY and SVGAGI. The CDR3 consists of 14 residues. DNA for the CDR3: TGTGCCAGCAGGCGCCGGGACAGCCAAGAGACCCAGTACTTC. Residues: CASRRRDSQETQYF.

This clone was observed a handful of times. The genes are TRBV15 and TRBJ1-1; unclear D gene. Trimming cost V 3 bases and J 7 bases, with 12 bases left between them. The CDR3 has 13 residues. Germline V gene lookup returns CDR1 LNHNV and CDR2 YYDKDF (reference sequence). The CDR3 nucleotides are TGTGCCACCAGCAGCCCCAGGTCGGGTGAAGCTTTCTTT. As protein: CATSSPRSGEAFF.

V and J are TRBV6-1 and TRBJ1-2; D is unresolved. The V end was cut by 5 bases, the J end by 12 bases, with 10 bases between. From germline, CDR1 is MNHNS and CDR2 SASEGT. The CDR3 extends over 10 amino acids. CDR3 amino acids: CASSRTANTF. CDR3 coding DNA: TGTGCCAGCAGTAGGACCGCGAACACCTTC.

This clone was seen a few times. The CDR3 reads CASRTDTGNTIYF. CDR3 nucleotide sequence: TGCGCCAGCAGGACCGATACTGGAAACACCATATATTTT. The genes are TRBV5-1 and TRBJ1-3; D gene unclear. The germline V gene has CDR1 SGHRS and CDR2 YFSETQ. The CDR3 covers 13 residues. With 5 bases removed from V and 2 bases from J, the gap between germline ends came to 8 bases.